A single sample is the source of the 8 T cell receptor beta chains below, sequenced in a study of PD-1 blockade in mismatch repair-deficient tumors (dated by TCRdb to about 2017). The library was produced with the immunoSEQ multiplex PCR assay. The table comes from immuneACCESS by way of TCRdb, which keeps in-frame sequences with V and J called. Part of the clones is missing from these tables; in studies checked, under half for an unresolved V gene and the rest for unknown reasons. In this sample the table shows roughly 53,000 clones, about 80% of which occur a single time. Of the sample, 3.3% is held by the ten largest clones. The sequenced sample was peripheral blood, obtained 4 weeks after starting pembrolizumab. Receptor source: an adult with mismatch repair-deficient cancer.

Of note for this clone: The junction shows a germline mismatch at one end, possibly a read error. This CDR3 reads CASSLGRLAGDEQFF. The CDR3, as DNA: TGTGCTAGCAGCTTAGGTCGACTAGCGGGAGATGAGCAGTTCTTC. This chain links TRBV7-7 with TRBJ2-1; 12 nucleotides match TRBD2. Per the germline V gene, CDR1 is SSHAT and CDR2 is FNYEAQ (reference sequence). The CDR3 contains 15 residues.

The gene calls are TRBV6-5 and TRBJ2-7; possibly TRBD1 for D (6 bases). Germline-derived CDR1 and CDR2 are MNHEY and SVGAGI. Between the trimmed V and J ends, which lost 6 bases and 2 bases, there was a span of 11 bases. The CDR3 has 13 amino acids. CDR3 coding DNA: TGTGCCAGCAGACACAGGGATCCCTACGAGCAGTACTTC. This sequence encodes CASRHRDPYEQYF.

J is TRBJ2-3 and V is TRBV7-3; TRBD1 is a possible D gene (6 bases). The CDR3 contains 14 residues. Per the germline V gene, CDR1 is SGHTA and CDR2 is FQGTGA. V was clipped by 3 bases and J by 0 bases, with 7 bases between them. The CDR3 sequence is CASSLGHSTDTQYF. The CDR3 DNA reads TGTGCCAGCAGCTTGGGACATAGCACAGATACGCAGTATTTT.

This chain uses TRBV5-8 with TRBJ2-5; 7 nucleotides align to TRBD1. The CDR3 covers 17 residues. Trimming took 4 bases from V and 7 from J; bases not matched to a gene: 19. Germline loops: CDR1 SGHTS, CDR2 YDEGEE. The CDR3 sequence is CASSAGGFRGLFGTQYF. The CDR3 DNA reads as TGTGCCAGCAGCGCTGGGGGATTCAGGGGGTTGTTTGGGACCCAGTACTTC.

This rearrangement joins TRBV5-1 to TRBJ2-4; 8 bases map to TRBD2. The CDR3 has 16 amino acids. J gave up 3 bases and V 4 bases, and 9 bases lay outside the gene matches. Germline V gene sequence: CDR1 SGHRS, CDR2 YFSETQ. Here the CDR3 DNA reads TGCGCCAGCAGCCCCGGGAGGGTTCAGGGCAAAAACATTCAGTACTTC. Amino acids: CASSPGRVQGKNIQYF.

This clone turned up a few times. The chain joins TRBV30 to TRBJ1-2, with D perhaps TRBD1 (5 bases). The CDR3 covers 12 residues. Per the germline V gene, CDR1 is GTSNPN and CDR2 is SVGIG (reference sequence). The V end lost 2 bases, the J end lost 8 bases, and 12 bases lay between the germline ends. The CDR3 DNA sequence: TGTGCCTGGAGTACCTCCGGGACCGGCTACACCTTC. Its protein product is CAWSTSGTGYTF. The variable domain in full, completed from reference TRBV30 and TRBJ1-2, reads SQTIHQWPATLVQPVGSPLSLECTVEGTSNPNLYWYRQAAGRGLQLLFYSVGIGQISSEVPQNLSASRPQDRQFILSSKKLLLSDSGFYLCAWSTSGTGYTFGSGTRLTVV.

This chain connects TRBV7-9 to TRBJ1-5; D is possibly TRBD1 (5 bases). The length of the CDR3 is 15 residues. CDR1 is SEHNR and CDR2 is FQNEAQ in the germline V gene (reference sequence). Trimming shortened V by 5 bases and J by 0 bases, and 11 bases separated the two germline ends. The CDR3 spells CASSPPGNSNQPQHF. The DNA for the CDR3 is TGTGCCAGCAGCCCGCCAGGGAATAGCAATCAGCCCCAGCATTTT.

V gene TRBV9 combines with J gene TRBJ1-2; TRBD1 aligns across 8 bases. Germline V gives CDR1 SGDLS, CDR2 YYNGEE. V lost 4 bases, J lost 0 bases, and 11 bases stayed unmatched. The CDR3 covers 17 residues. The CDR3 region is CASSPQDRVSPNYGYTF. Here the CDR3 DNA reads TGTGCCAGCAGCCCCCAGGACAGGGTGTCTCCTAACTATGGCTACACCTTC.